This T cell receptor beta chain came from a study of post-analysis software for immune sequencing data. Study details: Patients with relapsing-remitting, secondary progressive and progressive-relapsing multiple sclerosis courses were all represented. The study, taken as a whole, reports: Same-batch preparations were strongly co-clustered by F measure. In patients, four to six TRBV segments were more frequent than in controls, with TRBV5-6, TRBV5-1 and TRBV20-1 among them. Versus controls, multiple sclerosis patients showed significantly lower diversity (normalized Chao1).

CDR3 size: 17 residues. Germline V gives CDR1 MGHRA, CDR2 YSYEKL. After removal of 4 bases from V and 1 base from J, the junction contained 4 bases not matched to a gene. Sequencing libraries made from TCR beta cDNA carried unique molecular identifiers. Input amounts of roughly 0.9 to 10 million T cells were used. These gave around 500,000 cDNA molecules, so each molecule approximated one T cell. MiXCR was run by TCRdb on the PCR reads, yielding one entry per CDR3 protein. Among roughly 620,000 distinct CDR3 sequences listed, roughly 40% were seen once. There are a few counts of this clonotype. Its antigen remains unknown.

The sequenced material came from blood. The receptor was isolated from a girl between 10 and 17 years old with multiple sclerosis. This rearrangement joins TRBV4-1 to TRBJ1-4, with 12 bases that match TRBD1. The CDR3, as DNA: TGCGCCAGCAGCCGCGGGACAGGGGGCGAAACTAATGAAAAACTGTTTTTT. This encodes CASSRGTGGETNEKLFF.